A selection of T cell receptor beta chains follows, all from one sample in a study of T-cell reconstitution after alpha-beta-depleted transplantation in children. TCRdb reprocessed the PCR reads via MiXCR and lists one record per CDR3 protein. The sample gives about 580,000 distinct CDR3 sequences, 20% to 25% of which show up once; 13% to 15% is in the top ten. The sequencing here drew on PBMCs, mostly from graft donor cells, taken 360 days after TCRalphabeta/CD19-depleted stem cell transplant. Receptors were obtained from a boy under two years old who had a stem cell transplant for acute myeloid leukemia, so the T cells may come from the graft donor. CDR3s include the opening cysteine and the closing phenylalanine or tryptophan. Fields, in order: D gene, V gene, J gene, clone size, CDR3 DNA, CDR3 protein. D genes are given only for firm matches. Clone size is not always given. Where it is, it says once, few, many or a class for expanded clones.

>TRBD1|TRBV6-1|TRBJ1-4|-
TGTGCCAGCAGCCCGGACAGGGGCTCTGAAAAACTGTTTTTT
CASSPDRGSEKLFF
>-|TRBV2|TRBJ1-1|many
TGTGCCAGCAGTGAGGGCCCGAACACTGAAGCTTTCTTT
CASSEGPNTEAFF
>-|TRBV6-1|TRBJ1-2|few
TGTGCCAGCAGTGACCCCTATGGCTACACCTTC
CASSDPYGYTF
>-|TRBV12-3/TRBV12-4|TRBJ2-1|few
TGTGCCAGCAGAATCCGGGACACCTACAATGAGCAGTTCTTC
CASRIRDTYNEQFF
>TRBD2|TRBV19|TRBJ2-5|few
TGTGCCAGTAGTGCAAGCGGGGGCAGGGTAGAGACCCAGTACTTC
CASSASGGRVETQYF
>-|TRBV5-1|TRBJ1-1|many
TGCGCCAGCAGCTCCGGCCTACTCATGGGACACACTGAAGCTTTCTTT
CASSSGLLMGHTEAFF
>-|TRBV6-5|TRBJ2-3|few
TGTGCCAGCAGTTACTCCCTTTGGCAGGGGGGACAGTCAGATACGCAGTATTTT
CASSYSLWQGGQSDTQYF
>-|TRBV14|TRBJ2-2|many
TGTGCCAGCAGCCAAGCGGGCATCACCGGGGAGCTGTTTTTT
CASSQAGITGELFF
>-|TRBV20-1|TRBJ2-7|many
TGCAGTGCTAGAGATCAAGCCAGGGCCACCTACGAGCAGTACTTC
CSARDQARATYEQYF
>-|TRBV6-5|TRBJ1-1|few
TGTGCCAGCAGTTACCTGGGACTAGCGGACACTGAAGCTTTCTTT
CASSYLGLADTEAFF
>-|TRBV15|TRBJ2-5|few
TGTGCCACCAGCAGAGATTGGGGAGAGACCCAGTACTTC
CATSRDWGETQYF
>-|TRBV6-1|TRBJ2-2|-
TGTGCCACCGGGGGTCGGTACACCGGGGAGCTGTTTTTT
CATGGRYTGELFF
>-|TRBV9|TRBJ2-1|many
TGTGCCAGCAGCGTGGGGGGATACGGTGAGCAGTTCTTC
CASSVGGYGEQFF
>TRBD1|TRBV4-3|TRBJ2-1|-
TGCGCCAGCAGAAGGACAGGGGGAACGAATGAGCAGTTCTTC
CASRRTGGTNEQFF